This TCR beta chain was obtained from a study of cytomegalovirus exposure and HLA in healthy donors. The study's findings and limits: In a later analysis, HLA-associated TCR beta chains were more clonally expanded than equally common others.

13 Jbeta primers and 60 Vbeta primers were used for the PCR. The method was immunoSEQ multiplex PCR; TCRdb's version includes in-frame clones alone and lacks a portion of them. Of about 140,000 clones listed, approximately 80% were seen once; the top ten hold 2% to 2.5%. Worth noting for this clone: The antigen remains unidentified.

Trimming took off 3 bases at V and 4 bases at J, with 7 bases between the two ends. This CDR3 contains 13 residues. CDR1 WSHSY and CDR2 SAAADI come from the germline V gene. The source is a man younger than 40 in good health and CMV-seronegative. V is TRBV10-2 and J is TRBJ2-1; no reliable D call. The sequencing input was PBMCs. The DNA of the CDR3 is TGCGCCAGCAGTGACAACTCTTACAATGAGCAGTTCTTC. Its translation is CASSDNSYNEQFF.